This TCR beta chain was sequenced for a study of T cells in Graves' hyperthyroidism and ophthalmopathy. This clonotype occurred a few times. From RNA transcripts, TCR beta CDR3 regions were amplified. The study used the HTBI primer set for a first-round RT-PCR of the TCR CDR3. Using its own MiXCR run on the multiplex PCR reads, TCRdb lists one record per CDR3 protein. This table has about 290,000 distinct CDR3 sequences, roughly 13% appearing once. CDR1 and CDR2 from the germline V gene are ENHRY and SYGVKD. V lost 6 bases, J lost 5 bases, and 3 bases stayed unmatched. The CDR3 is 13 amino acids. Sequenced: blood. The rearrangement joins TRBV10-3 to TRBJ2-5; 10 bases fit TRBD2. This sequence originates from a woman in her forties with Graves' hyperthyroidism. The CDR3 region has the DNA TGTGCCATCAGAGGGACTAGCGAGGAGACCCAGTACTTC. Amino acid sequence: CAIRGTSEETQYF.